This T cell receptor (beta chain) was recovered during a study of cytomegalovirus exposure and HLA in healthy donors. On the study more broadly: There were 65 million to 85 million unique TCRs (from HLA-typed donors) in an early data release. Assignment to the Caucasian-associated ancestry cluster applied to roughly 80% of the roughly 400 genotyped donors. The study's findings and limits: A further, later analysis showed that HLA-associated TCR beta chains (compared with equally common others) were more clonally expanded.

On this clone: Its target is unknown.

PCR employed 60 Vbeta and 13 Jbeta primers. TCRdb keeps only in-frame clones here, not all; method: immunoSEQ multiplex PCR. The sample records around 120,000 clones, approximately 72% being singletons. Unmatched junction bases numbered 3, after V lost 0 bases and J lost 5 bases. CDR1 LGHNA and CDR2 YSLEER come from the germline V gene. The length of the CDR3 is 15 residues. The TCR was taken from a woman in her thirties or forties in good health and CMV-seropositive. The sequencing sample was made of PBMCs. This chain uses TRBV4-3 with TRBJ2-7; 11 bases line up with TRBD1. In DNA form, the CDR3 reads TGCGCCAGCAGCCAAGATCGGACAGGGGGCAACGAGCAGTACTTC. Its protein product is CASSQDRTGGNEQYF.